Described below is a single T cell receptor beta chain sequence and its context. Antigen: not known. This sample was taken from a study of memory CD4+ T cells and cytomegalovirus serostatus. Study-level results: About 40% of the roughly 150 known CMV-associated TCRbeta sequences appeared in CD4+ memory.

The sort gate was single viable CD3+CD4+CD8-CD45RO+ cells for memory CD4+ T cells. With V trimmed by 4 bases and J by 10 bases, 7 bases remained unmatched. CDR1 and CDR2 from the germline V gene are MNHNS and SASEGT. The CDR3 extends over 13 amino acids. The method was immunoSEQ multiplex PCR; TCRdb's version includes in-frame clones alone and lacks a portion of them. Here the sample spans more than 45,000 clones, approximately 74% being singletons. The sequence was obtained from an adult in good health and CMV-seropositive. This chain connects TRBV6-1 to TRBJ2-1; 7 nucleotides line up with TRBD1. The material sequenced was memory CD4+ T cells from blood. For the CDR3, the DNA is TGTGCCAGCAGTGTGGAGAGACAGGGCGAGCAGTTCTTC. This encodes CASSVERQGEQFF.